This entry features one T cell receptor (beta chain) sequence. Its target is unknown. Libraries were prepared by immunoSEQ multiplex PCR; TCRdb keeps only in-frame clonotypes and omits some of them. The data contain 2 million or so clones, 85% to 95% of them singletons. This record comes from a study of shared clonotypes between healthy human individuals. Study-wide findings and caveats: Even with large depth, rarefaction showed that sorted-subset sequencing was incomplete.

The V end lost 3 bases, the J end lost 3 bases, and 13 bases lay between the germline ends. The V gene's germline CDR1 is MNHEY and CDR2 SVGAGI. The CDR3 is 15 amino acids. Input material: naive CD4+ T cells sorted from blood. Subset denoted: CD45RA+ positively selected. The sequence derives from a man aged 18-30 years in good health. This rearrangement joins TRBV6-5 to TRBJ2-3, with D perhaps matching TRBD2 (6 bases). This CDR3 is CASSYYGSGTDTQYF. CDR3 nucleotide sequence: TGTGCCAGCAGTTATTACGGGAGTGGTACAGATACGCAGTATTTT.